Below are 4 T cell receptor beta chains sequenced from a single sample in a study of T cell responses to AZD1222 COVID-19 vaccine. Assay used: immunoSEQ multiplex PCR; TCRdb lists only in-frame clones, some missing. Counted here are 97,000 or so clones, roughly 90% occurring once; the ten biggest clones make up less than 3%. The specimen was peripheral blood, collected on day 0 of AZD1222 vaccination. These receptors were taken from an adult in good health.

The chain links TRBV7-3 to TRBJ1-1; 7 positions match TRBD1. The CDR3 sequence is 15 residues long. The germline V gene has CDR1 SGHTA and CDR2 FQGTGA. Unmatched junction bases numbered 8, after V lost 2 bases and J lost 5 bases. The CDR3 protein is CASSLGDRDITEAFF. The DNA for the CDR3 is TGTGCCAGCAGCTTAGGCGACAGGGACATAACTGAAGCTTTCTTT.

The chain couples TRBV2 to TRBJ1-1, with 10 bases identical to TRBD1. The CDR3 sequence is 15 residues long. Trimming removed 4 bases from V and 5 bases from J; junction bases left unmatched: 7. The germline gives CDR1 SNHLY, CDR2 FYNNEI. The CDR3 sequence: CASSVPGQGGTEAFF. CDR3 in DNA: TGTGCCAGCAGTGTCCCTGGACAGGGGGGTACTGAAGCTTTCTTT.

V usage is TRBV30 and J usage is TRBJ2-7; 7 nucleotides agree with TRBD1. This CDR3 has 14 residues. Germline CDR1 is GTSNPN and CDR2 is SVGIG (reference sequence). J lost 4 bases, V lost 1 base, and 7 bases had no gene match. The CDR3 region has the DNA TGTGCCTGGAGTGACGACAGGGCACCTTACGAGCAGTACTTC. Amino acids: CAWSDDRAPYEQYF.

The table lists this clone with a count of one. This CDR3 is CASSTTGTLNTEAFF. In nucleotides, the CDR3 is TGTGCCAGTAGTACAACAGGGACGTTGAACACTGAAGCTTTCTTT. The chain uses TRBV19 and TRBJ1-1; possibly TRBD1 for D (6 bases). Germline lookup yields CDR1 LNHDA and CDR2 SQIVND (reference sequence). The CDR3 runs 15 residues. The germline V and J ends were trimmed by 4 bases and 0 bases, with 12 bases remaining between them. Based on the CDR3 plus reference TRBV19 and TRBJ1-1, the full variable domain is DGGITQSPKYLFRKEGQNVTLSCEQNLNHDAMYWYRQDPGQGLRLIYYSQIVNDFQKGDIAEGYSVSREKKESFPLTVTSAQKNPTAFYLCASSTTGTLNTEAFFGQGTRLTVV.